The 18 T cell receptor beta chains reported below all come from one sample, sequenced in a study of T cells in Graves' hyperthyroidism and ophthalmopathy. Amplification yielded TCR beta CDR3 regions, with RNA transcripts as the source. An initial round of RT-PCR targeting the TCR CDR3 relied on the HTBI primer set. TCRdb reanalysed the multiplex PCR reads using MiXCR and keeps one entry per CDR3 protein. The sample records 400,000 to 500,000 distinct CDR3 sequences, about an eighth being singletons. Specimen: blood. Receptor source: a woman aged 18-29 years with Graves' hyperthyroidism.

There are many counts of this clonotype. The chain couples TRBV2 to TRBJ2-7, with 12 positions matching TRBD1. Germline V gives CDR1 SNHLY, CDR2 FYNNEI. The CDR3 covers 14 residues. V lost 6 bases and J lost 7; bases outside the gene matches: 7. This CDR3 is CASSPGQGAHEQYV. CDR3 sequence (DNA): TGTGCCAGCAGCCCGGGACAGGGGGCGCATGAGCAGTACGTC.

This clonotype was found a few times. The chain is built from TRBV3-1 and TRBJ2-7; D gene uncertain. This CDR3 contains 15 residues. Germline loops: CDR1 LGHDT, CDR2 YNNKEL (reference sequence). V lost 1 base and J 3 bases, leaving 13 bases between the germline ends. This CDR3 is CASSQGLADHYEQYV. The CDR3 nucleotides read TGTGCCAGCAGCCAAGGGCTGGCGGATCACTACGAGCAGTACGTC.

There are many counts of this clonotype. The chain is built from TRBV24-1 and TRBJ2-7; 7 nucleotides match TRBD2. Per germline, CDR1 KGHDR and CDR2 SFDVKD. This CDR3 has 13 amino acids. V lost 7 bases to trimming and J lost 7 bases; unmatched junction nucleotides: 9. The CDR3 here is CATRASGRFEQYF. DNA of the CDR3: TGTGCCACCAGGGCTAGCGGCCGTTTTGAGCAGTACTTC.

This clonotype was seen at least ten times. The chain uses TRBV10-3 and TRBJ2-5; D gene unclear. Germline lookup yields CDR1 ENHRY and CDR2 SYGVKD. This CDR3 region has 11 residues. The germline V and J ends were trimmed by 2 bases and 4 bases, with 2 bases remaining between them. Here the CDR3 DNA reads TGTGCCATCAGTGAGGGAGAGACCCAGTACTTC. It specifies CAISEGETQYF.

This clonotype was observed many times. CDR3 in DNA: TGTGCCTGGACCGAAAGACCGGGGGGGGATTCACCCCTCCACTTT. This sequence encodes CAWTERPGGDSPLHF. The rearrangement joins TRBV30 to TRBJ1-6, with D tentatively TRBD1 (5 bases). CDR3 size: 15 residues. Germline CDR1 and CDR2: GTSNPN and SVGIG (reference sequence). V was pared by 4 bases and J by 8 bases, with 18 bases between.

This clonotype has at least ten counts. The chain recombines TRBV12-3 or TRBV12-4 with TRBJ1-2; D gene ambiguous. The CDR3 extends over 13 amino acids. Trimming cost V 6 bases and J 0 bases, with 8 bases left between them. The CDR3 region has the DNA TGTGCCAGCAGCCAAGAAGCTAACTATGGCTACACCTTC. Translated: CASSQEANYGYTF.

The rearrangement uses TRBV6-1 and TRBJ2-7, with a possible D match to TRBD1 (7 bases). The CDR3 has 15 residues. The V gene's germline CDR1 is MNHNS and CDR2 SASEGT. V gave up 2 bases and J gave up 6 bases, with 17 bases separating them. For the CDR3, the DNA is TGTGCCAGCAGTGAAAGGGTCTCAGGGGGAGGCGAGCAGTACGTC. It encodes CASSERVSGGGEQYV.

This clonotype was found many times. V usage is TRBV2 and J usage is TRBJ2-3, with D maybe TRBD2 (6 bases). Trimming cost V 4 bases and J 3 bases, with 14 bases left between them. The CDR3 is 15 amino acids. Germline loops: CDR1 SNHLY, CDR2 FYNNEI. The CDR3 protein is CASSARLVTTDTQYF. CDR3 DNA: TGTGCCAGCAGTGCCCGACTAGTAACGACAGATACGCAGTATTTT.

Points on this clonotype: At one end, the junction sequence differs from germline, possibly due to a read error. The J gene is TRBJ1-2, the V gene TRBV29-1; TRBD1 aligns across 9 bases. The CDR3 is 15 residues long. Germline V CDR1 and CDR2: SQVTM, ANQGSEA. This CDR3 is CGVDLLGTGIYGYTF. The CDR3 DNA follows: TGCGGCGTTGATTTGTTGGGGACAGGGATCTATGGCTACACCTTC.

The CDR3 nucleotides read TGCGCCAGCAGCTGGCCTACAGGGTTCACCGGGGAGCTGTTTTTT. It is translated as CASSWPTGFTGELFF. V and J are TRBV5-1 and TRBJ2-2; tentative D call: TRBD1 (6 bases). V lost 3 bases, J lost 4 bases, and 13 bases lay in between. CDR3 size: 15 residues. Germline V lookup: CDR1 SGHRS, CDR2 YFSETQ. Full variable domain (remainder filled in from reference TRBV5-1 and TRBJ2-2): KAGVTQTPRYLIKTRGQQVTLSCSPISGHRSVSWYQQTPGQGLQFLFEYFSETQRNKGNFPGRFSGRQFSNSRSEMNVSTLELGDSALYLCASSWPTGFTGELFFGEGSRLTVL.

This clonotype was seen many times. V is TRBV12-3 or TRBV12-4 and J is TRBJ2-1; D could derive from TRBD1 or TRBD2 (5 bases each). V dropped 4 bases and J dropped 6 bases, with 7 bases sitting between them. The CDR3 extends over 12 amino acids. The DNA of the CDR3 is TGTGCCAGCAGTTGGGGGATCAATGAGCAGTTCTTC. Translating gives CASSWGINEQFF.

This clonotype was detected ten times or more. This sequence joins TRBV12-5 and TRBJ2-5; 9 bases align to TRBD2. The CDR3 covers 16 residues. Germline values: CDR1 LGHNT, CDR2 FRNRAP. The trim removed 2 bases at V and 0 bases at J, leaving 4 bases unmatched. The CDR3: CASGLTSSGDQETQYF. The CDR3 DNA is TGTGCTAGTGGTTTGACGTCTAGCGGGGACCAAGAGACCCAGTACTTC. The full variable domain, in which reference TRBV12-5 and TRBJ2-5 provide the parts outside the CDR3, is DARVTQTPRHKVTEMGQEVTMRCQPILGHNTVFWYRQTMMQGLELLAYFRNRAPLDDSGMPKDRFSAEMPDATLATLKIQPSEPRDSAVYFCASGLTSSGDQETQYFGPGTRLLVL.

The table lists this clonotype with many counts. V gene TRBV6-2 or TRBV6-3 combines with J gene TRBJ2-3; TRBD2 matches at 8 bases. Germline CDR1 and CDR2: MNHEY and SVGEGT. The CDR3 covers 15 residues. Trimming at V came to 5 bases and at J to 1 base, leaving 5 bases not matched to a gene. The CDR3 region has the DNA TGTGCCAGCAGTACAGCGGGAGTCGGCACAGATACGCAGTATTTT. Its protein product is CASSTAGVGTDTQYF.

This clonotype occurred many times. The chain combines TRBV6-2 or TRBV6-3 with TRBJ1-5; D is ambiguous. Trimming shortened V by 3 bases and J by 10 bases, and 13 bases separated the two germline ends. CDR3 size: 13 residues. The germline CDR1 and CDR2 sequences are MNHEY and SVGEGT. The CDR3 region has the DNA TGTGCCAGCAGTTATGCGGGGAGTAAACCCCAGCATTTT. Its translation is CASSYAGSKPQHF.

This clonotype has a count of ten or more. The V and J genes are TRBV12-3 or TRBV12-4 and TRBJ1-2; D is unresolved. The CDR3 contains 13 residues. Deletions cut 3 bases from V and 3 bases from J, with 8 bases between. CDR3 sequence: CASSFSGDYGYTF. In nucleotides, the CDR3 is TGTGCCAGCAGTTTCTCCGGGGACTATGGCTACACCTTC.

This clonotype was seen at least ten times. The chain combines TRBV19 with TRBJ1-1; the D is unclear. This CDR3 comprises 14 residues. Germline V CDR1 and CDR2: LNHDA, SQIVND (reference sequence). V was clipped by 3 bases and J by 5 bases, with 13 bases between them. The CDR3 spells CASSIGPGVTEAFF. The CDR3 DNA reads TGTGCCAGTAGTATTGGTCCGGGCGTGACTGAAGCTTTCTTT.

This clonotype was seen repeatedly, ten times or more. V is TRBV3-1 and J is TRBJ2-5; D gene uncertain. The CDR3 contains 13 residues. V gave up 0 bases and J gave up 3 bases, with 5 bases separating them. From germline, CDR1 is LGHDT and CDR2 YNNKEL (reference sequence). The CDR3 loop is CASSQDWEETQYF. CDR3 DNA sequence: TGTGCCAGCAGCCAAGATTGGGAAGAGACCCAGTACTTC.

This clonotype occurred many times. The rearrangement uses TRBV2 and TRBJ2-7, with D unclear. The V end lost 3 bases, the J end lost 2 bases, and 8 bases lay between the germline ends. The CDR3 sequence is 13 residues long. Germline V gives CDR1 SNHLY, CDR2 FYNNEI. CDR3 amino acids: CASSDRHTYEQYV. DNA for the CDR3: TGTGCCAGCAGTGACCGACACACCTACGAGCAGTACGTC.